The clone carrying this T cell receptor (beta chain) was seen only a few times. Its antigen remains unidentified. Time point: persistent/refractory GD, antithyroid drugs over 5 years with positive TRAb. RNA extracted from PBMCs served as the sequencing template. In each case, Graves' disease was diagnosed per American Thyroid Association guidelines. Trimming shortened V by 1 base and J by 6 bases, and 12 bases separated the two germline ends. The CDR3 is 15 residues long. This record belongs to a study of regulatory T cells in long-lasting Graves disease. General study results and limits: TRBV28, TRBJ1-2 and TRBJ2-5 were segments that persistent disease favored.

Both iRepertoire HTBI primers and Arm-PCR of CDR3 regions were used to build the TCR beta libraries. TCRdb processed the multiplex PCR reads anew with MiXCR; each CDR3 protein has one entry. The sample has 400,000 or so distinct CDR3 sequences; 20% to 30% are singletons. Sequences were derived from peripheral blood mononuclear cells (PBMCs), sampled when the disease was refractory, from a patient treated with antithyroid drugs. This receptor was taken from a female donor with Graves disease. The J gene is TRBJ2-2, the V gene TRBV12-3 or TRBV12-4, with D possibly matching TRBD1 (6 bases). The CDR3 coding sequence is TGTGCCAGCAGTTTAGTTCAGGGGCGAGCCGGGGAGCTGTTTTTT. It is translated as CASSLVQGRAGELFF.